A single sample gave rise to the 21 T cell receptor beta chains below, sequenced in a study of technical replicates of blood from four donors. Using immunoSEQ multiplex PCR, the repertoire was profiled, and TCRdb retains in-frame clones only, with some absent. The sample contains 70,000 to 90,000 clones, just over 90% of which appear only once. The sample taken for sequencing was T cells isolated from PBMCs. These receptors all stem from a human donor in good health.

The chain joins TRBV19 to TRBJ2-7; TRBD1 might be the D (5 bases). The CDR3 is 11 residues long. Trimming left V 5 bases short and J 7 bases short, with 9 bases between. Germline-derived CDR1 and CDR2 are LNHDA and SQIVND (reference sequence). CDR3 nucleotides: TGTGCCAGTAGTCTCCGACAGGAGCAGTACTTC. Its translation is CASSLRQEQYF. Full variable domain (outside the CDR3, taken from reference TRBV19 and TRBJ2-7): DGGITQSPKYLFRKEGQNVTLSCEQNLNHDAMYWYRQDPGQGLRLIYYSQIVNDFQKGDIAEGYSVSREKKESFPLTVTSAQKNPTAFYLCASSLRQEQYFGPGTRLTVT.

This chain links TRBV19 with TRBJ1-1, with D possibly matching TRBD1 (5 bases). The CDR3 is 16 amino acids. V shed 3 bases and J shed 0 bases, with 14 bases lying between them. Germline CDR1 LNHDA, CDR2 SQIVND (reference sequence). The CDR3 DNA is TGTGCCAGTAGTATGCATAGGACAAGCATGAACACTGAAGCTTTCTTT. Translation gives CASSMHRTSMNTEAFF.

This chain joins TRBV25-1 and TRBJ1-4; weak D call: TRBD1 (6 bases). This CDR3 has 15 residues. Germline CDR1 and CDR2: MGHDK and SYGVNS. Deletions cut 5 bases from V and 12 bases from J, with 22 bases between. The CDR3 spells CASSKGGYGFGELFF. The CDR3 coding sequence is TGTGCCAGCAGTAAGGGGGGGTACGGGTTCGGGGAACTGTTTTTT.

V gene TRBV28 combines with J gene TRBJ2-5; 9 bases are shared with TRBD1. Per germline, CDR1 MDHEN and CDR2 SYDVKM. V shed 6 bases and J 5 bases; nucleotides not matched to a gene: 10. This CDR3 spans 15 amino acids. The CDR3 region has the DNA TGTGCCAGCAGCAGCACCACAGGGGGCTGGGAGACCCAGTACTTC. Translated, it gives CASSSTTGGWETQYF.

The V gene is TRBV7-7, the J gene TRBJ2-1; D perhaps matches TRBD2 (5 bases). CDR3 size: 14 residues. CDR1 and CDR2 (germline): SSHAT, FNYEAQ (reference sequence). V was pared by 0 bases and J by 5 bases, with 8 bases between. The DNA for the CDR3 is TGTGCCAGCAGCTTAGCGCCCGGGAACAATGAGCAGTTCTTC. Protein sequence: CASSLAPGNNEQFF. Variable domain in full (rest from reference TRBV7-7 and TRBJ2-1): GAGVSQSPRYKVTKRGQDVTLRCDPISSHATLYWYQQALGQGPEFLTYFNYEAQPDKSGLPSDRFSAERPEGSISTLTIQRTEQRDSAMYRCASSLAPGNNEQFFGPGTRLTVL.

The J gene is TRBJ2-7, the V gene TRBV14, with D possibly matching TRBD2 (5 bases). Trimming shortened V by 6 bases and J by 4 bases, and 13 bases separated the two germline ends. The CDR3 has 13 amino acids. CDR1 SGHDN and CDR2 FVKESK come from the germline V gene. Here the CDR3 DNA reads TGTGCCAGCAGTCCCGGGATCGGTTACGAGCAGTACTTC. It specifies CASSPGIGYEQYF.

The CDR3 coding sequence is TGTGCCAGCAGTTACACAGACAGGGGGCTAGCAAAACTGTTTTTT. Its translation: CASSYTDRGLAKLFF. The rearrangement links TRBV6-6 to TRBJ1-4; 10 nucleotides align to TRBD1. CDR3 length: 15 residues. Germline V gives CDR1 MNHNY, CDR2 SVGAGI (reference sequence). V lost 2 bases and J lost 10; bases outside the gene matches: 7.

The chain uses TRBV7-9 and TRBJ1-1; D gene ambiguous. CDR3 length: 12 residues. Germline CDR1 reads SEHNR; CDR2 reads FQNEAQ (reference sequence). Trimming stripped 2 bases from V and 4 bases from J, with 5 bases between. The CDR3: CASSLQATEAFF. CDR3 coding DNA: TGTGCCAGCAGCTTACAGGCCACTGAAGCTTTCTTT.

The gene calls are TRBV10-3 and TRBJ2-7, with no clear D. The CDR3 is 14 residues long. CDR1 is ENHRY and CDR2 is SYGVKD in the germline V gene. Trimming shortened V by 2 bases and J by 4 bases, and 12 bases separated the two germline ends. In DNA, the CDR3 is TGTGCCATCAGTGAGGCGAGGTCCCGGTACGAGCAGTACTTC. Its translation is CAISEARSRYEQYF.

The gene calls are TRBV7-9 and TRBJ2-1; the match to TRBD1 covers 9 bases. Losses at the gene ends were 1 base for V and 8 bases for J; bases not matched to a gene: 12. The CDR3 length is 17 residues. Germline CDR1 is SEHNR and CDR2 is FQNEAQ (reference sequence). CDR3 sequence: CASSLVATGGYVDEQFF. In DNA form, the CDR3 reads TGTGCCAGCAGCTTAGTGGCAACAGGGGGCTACGTGGATGAGCAGTTCTTC.

This rearrangement joins TRBV18 to TRBJ1-5; D is possibly TRBD1 (5 bases). Trimming took off 3 bases at V and 1 base at J, with 22 bases between the two ends. This CDR3 has 19 amino acids. The germline V gene encodes CDR1 KGHSH and CDR2 LQKENI. In DNA form, the CDR3 reads TGTGCCAGCTCACCTCCCAACGCAGGGTCCCCTCTAAGCAATCAGCCCCAGCATTTT. This translates into CASSPPNAGSPLSNQPQHF.

The chain joins TRBV6-5 to TRBJ1-5; weak D call: TRBD1 (6 bases). Germline assignment: CDR1 MNHEY and CDR2 SVGAGI. The CDR3 spans 15 residues. V lost 0 bases to trimming and J lost 3 bases, with 9 bases between them. CDR3 in DNA: TGTGCCAGCAGTTACTCACAGGGACCCAATCAGCCCCAGCATTTT. This encodes CASSYSQGPNQPQHF.

This chain uses TRBV30 with TRBJ1-2; 9 bases agree with TRBD1. Germline V CDR1 and CDR2: GTSNPN, SVGIG (reference sequence). V was pared by 8 bases and J by 5 bases, with 9 bases of the junction left unmatched. The CDR3 is 13 residues long. The CDR3, as DNA: TGTGCCGCTGCGGACAGGGGACGATATGGCTACACCTTC. Translation: CAAADRGRYGYTF.

The chain joins TRBV10-3 to TRBJ1-5; the match to TRBD1 covers 11 bases. Germline CDR1 and CDR2: ENHRY and SYGVKD. After removal of 4 bases from V and 0 bases from J, the junction contained 5 bases not matched to a gene. CDR3 length: 17 residues. DNA for the CDR3: TGTGCCATCAGTGCGGGACAGGGGGATTATAGCAATCAGCCCCAGCATTTT. Translating it yields CAISAGQGDYSNQPQHF.

This clone was counted once. DNA of the CDR3: TGTGCCAGCAGCAAGCGGGACAGGGGCGGATCGACAGATACGCAGTATTTT. It codes for CASSKRDRGGSTDTQYF. The chain has TRBV11-3 and TRBJ2-3, with TRBD1 identical over 10 bases. The CDR3 sequence is 17 residues long. Per the germline V gene, CDR1 is SGHNT and CDR2 is YENEEA. J lost 3 bases, V lost 5 bases, and 11 bases had no gene match.

This chain joins TRBV7-2 and TRBJ2-7; TRBD1 is a possible D gene (5 bases). Deletions cut 3 bases from V and 5 bases from J, with 14 bases between. In germline, CDR1 is SGHTA, CDR2 FQGNSA. This CDR3 contains 14 residues. The CDR3 here is CASSFQDTFDEQYF. The CDR3 DNA reads as TGTGCCAGCAGCTTCCAGGACACGTTCGACGAGCAGTACTTC.

This clone was seen more than once but under ten times. The chain couples TRBV5-1 to TRBJ1-2; TRBD1 is a possible D gene (5 bases). This CDR3 contains 13 residues. Between the trimmed V and J ends, which lost 4 bases and 6 bases, there was a span of 13 bases. Germline values: CDR1 SGHRS, CDR2 YFSETQ. The CDR3 loop reads CASSPRVGDGYTF. Written as DNA, the CDR3 is TGCGCCAGCAGCCCCCGAGTAGGGGATGGCTACACCTTC. Full variable domain (rest looked up from reference TRBV5-1 and TRBJ1-2): KAGVTQTPRYLIKTRGQQVTLSCSPISGHRSVSWYQQTPGQGLQFLFEYFSETQRNKGNFPGRFSGRQFSNSRSEMNVSTLELGDSALYLCASSPRVGDGYTFGSGTRLTVV.

The genes are TRBV5-6 and TRBJ1-3; weak D call: TRBD1 (5 bases). The CDR3 extends over 14 amino acids. Germline loops: CDR1 SGHDT, CDR2 YYEEEE. Trimming shortened V by 4 bases and J by 4 bases, and 12 bases separated the two germline ends. In DNA, the CDR3 is TGTGCCAGCAGCCCCGATAACAGGGGAAACACCATATATTTT. Amino acid sequence: CASSPDNRGNTIYF. The full variable domain, rest sourced from reference TRBV5-6 and TRBJ1-3, is DAGVTQSPTHLIKTRGQQVTLRCSPKSGHDTVSWYQQALGQGPQFIFQYYEEEERQRGNFPDRFSGHQFPNYSSELNVNALLLGDSALYLCASSPDNRGNTIYFGEGSWLTVV.

The genes are TRBV30 and TRBJ2-2, with 9 bases aligning to TRBD1. Germline assignment: CDR1 GTSNPN and CDR2 SVGIG (reference sequence). The ends lost 8 bases at V and 7 bases at J; junction bases unmatched: 8. This CDR3 spans 13 amino acids. CDR3 in DNA: TGTGCCCGCGGGACAGGGTTAATCGGGGAGCTGTTTTTT. Its translation: CARGTGLIGELFF. Supplemented by reference TRBV30 and TRBJ2-2, the full variable domain reads SQTIHQWPATLVQPVGSPLSLECTVEGTSNPNLYWYRQAAGRGLQLLFYSVGIGQISSEVPQNLSASRPQDRQFILSSKKLLLSDSGFYLCARGTGLIGELFFGEGSRLTVL.

The chain employs TRBV27 and TRBJ2-1; 8 bases match TRBD2. Germline CDR1 and CDR2: MNHEY and SMNVEV (reference sequence). The trim removed 4 bases at V and 15 bases at J, leaving 11 bases unmatched. This CDR3 comprises 13 residues. CDR3 in DNA: TGTGCCAGCAGTTCCCTCCCCCTAAGCGGGGGGTTCTTC. It codes for CASSSLPLSGGFF.

This clone was observed a single time. The rearrangement uses TRBV19 and TRBJ1-1; TRBD1 matches at 9 bases. With V trimmed by 7 bases and J by 4 bases, 4 bases remained unmatched. The CDR3 totals 13 residues. CDR1 and CDR2 (germline): LNHDA, SQIVND (reference sequence). Here the CDR3 reads CASTGTGFTEAFF. The CDR3 DNA reads as TGTGCCAGTACCGGGACAGGGTTCACTGAAGCTTTCTTT.